This T cell receptor beta chain comes out of a study of response to subunit inactivated influenza vaccine (dated by TCRdb to between 2018 and 2020). Looking at the study overall: To follow how T cells responded to a trivalent subunit inactivated influenza vaccine, the researchers relied on deep quantitative profiling of the T cell receptor repertoire. Beyond this particular receptor, the publication reports: The authors proposed that each seasonal influenza vaccination may bring in only a limited number of new T cells.

Comment on this clonotype: What this receptor recognizes is not known. Per-base qualities were not stored, and no clone one base away is much larger.

From the cysteine up to the phenylalanine, the CDR3 has a length of 13 residues. The entry retains the CDR3 DNA only, 39 bases that are in frame from base 1. The germline V gene yields KGHSH for CDR1 and LQKENI for CDR2. V and J are truncated by 2 bases and 6 bases respectively, leaving an intervening sequence of 8 bases. Library preparation employed RT-PCR. The sequencer was an Illumina HiSeq 2500. TCRdb reworked the public reads: Q25 trimming with fastp, MiXCR clone assembly, productive beta chains retained. All rows with the same CDR3 protein become a single entry with the most common DNA and genes. For this sample the table gives 200,000 to 250,000 distinct CDR3 sequences, of which over 9% were detected only once. The ten largest clones add up to about 8% of the sample.

The V gene is TRBV18 and the J gene is TRBJ2-1, with an unclear D gene assignment. The specimen was non-naive T cells sorted from PBMCs, collected roughly 2 weeks before vaccination. The cell subset or site label of this sample denotes: memory T cell fraction. This TCR was sampled from a man aged 50 to 59 who received an inactivated influenza vaccine. Donor details come from another sample of the same person, matched by shared clones. The CDR3 here reads CASSPFQTNEQFF. The bases read TGTGCCAGCTCACCATTCCAGACCAATGAGCAGTTCTTC. Here the CDR3 is joined to the reference TRBV18 and TRBJ2-1 genes, and the full variable domain is: NAGVMQNPRHLVRRRGQEARLRCSPMKGHSHVYWYRQLPEEGLKFMVYLQKENIIDESGMPKERFSAEFPKEGPSILRIQQVVRGDSAAYFCASSPFQTNEQFFGPGTRLTVL.